This T cell receptor (beta chain) originates from a study of blood T cell repertoires in COVID-19. Data came from immunoSEQ multiplex PCR; TCRdb stores just in-frame clones and leaves some out. The table has 50,000 to 55,000 clones, approximately 90% seen once. The receptor's source is a man at least 80 years old with acute or convalescent COVID-19. Sequenced: peripheral blood.

The CDR3 loop reads CASSRTGKGSYNEQFF. DNA of the CDR3: TGCGCCAGCAGCCGGACAGGGAAGGGCTCCTACAATGAGCAGTTCTTC. The chain employs TRBV5-1 and TRBJ2-1; 8 bases agree with TRBD1. V dropped 4 bases and J dropped 0; count of bases not matched to a gene: 6. CDR3 length: 16 amino acids. Germline CDR1 reads SGHRS; CDR2 reads YFSETQ.